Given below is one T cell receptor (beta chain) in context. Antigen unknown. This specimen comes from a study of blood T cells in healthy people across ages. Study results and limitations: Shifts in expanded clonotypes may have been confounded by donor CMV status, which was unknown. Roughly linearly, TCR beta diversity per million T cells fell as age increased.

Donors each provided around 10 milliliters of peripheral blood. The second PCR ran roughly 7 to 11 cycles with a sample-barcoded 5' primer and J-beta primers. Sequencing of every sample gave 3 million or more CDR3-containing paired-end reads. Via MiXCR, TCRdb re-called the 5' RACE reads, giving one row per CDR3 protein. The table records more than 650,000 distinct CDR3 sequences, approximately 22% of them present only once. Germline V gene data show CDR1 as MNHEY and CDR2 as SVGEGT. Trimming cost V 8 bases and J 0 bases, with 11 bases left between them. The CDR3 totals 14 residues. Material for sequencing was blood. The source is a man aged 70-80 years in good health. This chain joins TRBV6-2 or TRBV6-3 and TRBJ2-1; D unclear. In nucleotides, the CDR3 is TGTGCCAGCGGTGGCTACAGCTCCTACAATGAGCAGTTCTTC. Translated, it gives CASGGYSSYNEQFF.